These T cell receptor beta chains were read from a single sample in a study of T cells in Graves' hyperthyroidism and ophthalmopathy. TCRdb called the multiplex PCR reads again in MiXCR, with one record for every CDR3 protein. The sample records about 260,000 distinct CDR3 sequences, approximately 20% being singletons. Material: blood. These receptors were taken from a man aged 25-40 years with Graves' ophthalmopathy. CDR3s include the opening cysteine and the closing phenylalanine or tryptophan. The D gene is left open where the match is weak. Size is omitted from some rows. Given values are once, few, many or a class for expanded clones.

TRBV28	TRBD1	many	TRBJ2-1	TGTGCCAGCAGTTCCCTGGCCAGGGGGATTTACAATGAGCAGTTCTTC	CASSSLARGIYNEQFF
TRBV12-3/TRBV12-4	NA	many	TRBJ1-4	TGTGCCAGCAGCCTCCGAAGGGGGGGGCCTCCCGAAAAACTGTTTTTT	CASSLRRGGPPEKLFF
TRBV7-9	NA	NA	TRBJ1-1	TGTGCCAGCAGCTTAGATTGGCAGCCACTCGTGGTCTTT	CASSLDWQPLVVF
TRBV5-1	NA	NA	TRBJ2-6	TGCGCCAGCAGCTCCGGGACGGGAAACTCTGGGGCCAACGTCCTGACTTTC	CASSSGTGNSGANVLTF
TRBV19	NA	NA	TRBJ1-1	TGTGCCAGTAGTATAGTGGCAGGGGTTAACACTGAAGCTTTCTTT	CASSIVAGVNTEAFF
TRBV6-9	NA	NA	TRBJ1-4	TGTGCCATCGGTTCCGCGAGTGAAAAACTGTTTTTT	CAIGSASEKLFF
TRBV11-2	TRBD2	many	TRBJ2-5	TGTGCCAGCAGCTCAAGCGGAGCGGGAGGCCGTGGGGAGACCCAGTACTTC	CASSSSGAGGRGETQYF
TRBV20-1	NA	NA	TRBJ2-1	TGCAGTGCCAAACTAGATTTCTCCTACAATGAGCAGTTCTTC	CSAKLDFSYNEQFF
TRBV20-1	NA	many	TRBJ2-1	TGCAGTGCGACATCGGGTGACAAGGCGCAGTTCTTC	CSATSGDKAQFF
TRBV28	TRBD2	many	TRBJ2-1	TGTGCCAGCAGTTTACCCGGACTAGTAGGGAATGAGCAGTTCTTC	CASSLPGLVGNEQFF
TRBV3-1	NA	many	TRBJ1-5	TGTGCCAGCAGCCAAGGACTGAGGGGTCAGCCCCAGCATTTT	CASSQGLRGQPQHF
TRBV6-4	NA	once	TRBJ2-2	TGTGCCAGCAGTGACGGCAGGGAAGAAACCGGGGAGCTGTTTTTT	CASSDGREETGELFF
TRBV20-1	TRBD2	NA	TRBJ2-3	TGCAGTGCTTACAAAGGGACTAGCGGGAAAATATCAGATACGCAGTATTTT	CSAYKGTSGKISDTQYF
TRBV18	TRBD1	many	TRBJ1-1	TGTGCCAGCTCACCATCAGGGGGGGACACTGAAGCTTTCTTT	CASSPSGGDTEAFF
TRBV6-5	NA	NA	TRBJ1-1	TGTGCCAGCAGTTACTCGAGAGGCGGCCTGAACACTGAAGCTTTCTTT	CASSYSRGGLNTEAFF
TRBV10-3	TRBD1	few	TRBJ2-7	TGTGCCATCAGGACAGAGGACAGGGGGAGACACGAGCAGTACTTC	CAIRTEDRGRHEQYF
TRBV4-1	NA	NA	TRBJ2-2	TGCGCCAGCAGCCAAGAAGGAGGTTTCACCGGGGAGCTGTTTTTT	CASSQEGGFTGELFF
TRBV6-1	NA	NA	TRBJ1-5	TGTGCCAGCAGGCTGGAAGTGGCCCAGCATTTT	CASRLEVAQHF
TRBV15	NA	once	TRBJ2-1	TGTGCCACCAGCAGAGATGATTTAGGTGAGCAGTTCTTC	CATSRDDLGEQFF
TRBV19	NA	NA	TRBJ2-2	TGTGCCAGTAGTATAGAGGGCTGGGGGGTCACCGGGGAGCTGTTTTTT	CASSIEGWGVTGELFF
TRBV29-1	NA	NA	TRBJ1-5	TGCAGCGTTTCCGGTTTCGTACAGGGAAATAGCAATCAGCCCCAGCATTTT	CSVSGFVQGNSNQPQHF
TRBV6-1	NA	few	TRBJ2-5	TGTGCCAGCAGTGTGTCGGGTCCAGAGACCCAGTACTTC	CASSVSGPETQYF
TRBV12-3/TRBV12-4	TRBD1	many	TRBJ2-1	TGTGCCAGCGGGGGACAGTACTACAATGAGCAGTTCTTC	CASGGQYYNEQFF
TRBV28	TRBD2	NA	TRBJ2-3	TGTGCCAGCAGTTTAGGGACTAGCAGAGGGGGAGATACGCAGTATTTT	CASSLGTSRGGDTQYF
TRBV19	NA	NA	TRBJ1-6	TGTGCCGCGTCTCCTAGCTCCTATAATTCACCCCTCCACTTT	CAASPSSYNSPLHF
TRBV28	NA	NA	TRBJ2-2	TGTGCCTCGAACCCCGGGGGTTCGGTCACCGGGGAGCTGTTTTTT	CASNPGGSVTGELFF
TRBV6-1	TRBD2	many	TRBJ2-1	TGTGCCAGCAGACCCGGGACTAGCGATGAGCAGTTCTTC	CASRPGTSDEQFF
TRBV6-9	NA	NA	TRBJ1-1	TGTGCCAGCAGTTCCGCGGCCCCGGGAGGGGGCACTGAAGCTTTCTTT	CASSSAAPGGGTEAFF
TRBV5-1	NA	NA	TRBJ1-1	TGCGCCAGCGCCCCGCGGTGGGACATGAACACTGAAGCTTTCTTT	CASAPRWDMNTEAFF
TRBV6-9	NA	few	TRBJ2-2	TGTGCCAGCAGTTACCCCCTAGGCGCCGGGGAGCTGTTTTTT	CASSYPLGAGELFF
TRBV29-1	NA	NA	TRBJ1-5	TGCAGTTACCCGGGGGGGGCCAAACAGCCCCAGCATTTT	CSYPGGAKQPQHF